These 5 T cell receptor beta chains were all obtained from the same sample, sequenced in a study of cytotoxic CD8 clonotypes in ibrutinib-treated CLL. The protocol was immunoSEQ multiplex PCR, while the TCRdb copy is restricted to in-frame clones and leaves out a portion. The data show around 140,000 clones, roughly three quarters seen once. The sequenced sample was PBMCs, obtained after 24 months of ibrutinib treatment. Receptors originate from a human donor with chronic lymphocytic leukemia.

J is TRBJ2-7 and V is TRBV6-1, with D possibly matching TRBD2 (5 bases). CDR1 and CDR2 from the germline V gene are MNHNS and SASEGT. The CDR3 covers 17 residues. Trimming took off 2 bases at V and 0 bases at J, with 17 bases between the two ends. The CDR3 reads CASSELVGSADSYEQYF. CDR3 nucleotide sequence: TGTGCCAGCAGTGAACTTGTAGGTAGCGCTGACTCCTACGAGCAGTACTTC.

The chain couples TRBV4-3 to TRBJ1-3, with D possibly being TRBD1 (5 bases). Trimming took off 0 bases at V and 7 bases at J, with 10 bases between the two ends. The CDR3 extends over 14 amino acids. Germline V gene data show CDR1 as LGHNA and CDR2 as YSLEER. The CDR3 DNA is TGCGCCAGCAGCCAAGATTCAGGGTTGAACACCATATATTTT. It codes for CASSQDSGLNTIYF.

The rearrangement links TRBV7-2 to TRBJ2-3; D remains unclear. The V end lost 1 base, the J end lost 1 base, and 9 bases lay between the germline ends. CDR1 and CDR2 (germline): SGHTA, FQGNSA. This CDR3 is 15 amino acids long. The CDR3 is CASSLEAVGTDTQYF. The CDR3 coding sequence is TGTGCCAGCAGCTTAGAGGCAGTTGGCACAGATACGCAGTATTTT. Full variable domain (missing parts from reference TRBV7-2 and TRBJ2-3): GAGVSQSPSNKVTEKGKDVELRCDPISGHTALYWYRQSLGQGLEFLIYFQGNSAPDKSGLPSDRFSAERTGGSVSTLTIQRTQQEDSAVYLCASSLEAVGTDTQYFGPGTRLTVL.

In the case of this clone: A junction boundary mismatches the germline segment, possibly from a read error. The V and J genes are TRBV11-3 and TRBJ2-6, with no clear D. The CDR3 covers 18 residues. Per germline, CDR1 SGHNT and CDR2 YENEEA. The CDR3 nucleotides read TGTGCCAGCAGCACTATGGTCAATCTGACAAAGTCGGGCCAACGTCCTGACTTC. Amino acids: CASSTMVNLTKSGQRPDF.

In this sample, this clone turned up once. The CDR3: CASSLARQGMGYEQYF. DNA of the CDR3: TGTGCCAGCAGCTTAGCCCGACAGGGTATGGGATACGAGCAGTACTTC. The V and J genes are TRBV11-1 and TRBJ2-7; 7 bases line up with TRBD1. The ends lost 0 bases at V and 4 bases at J; junction bases unmatched: 9. Germline CDR1 reads SGHAT; CDR2 reads FQDESV (reference sequence). The CDR3 totals 16 residues.